Below, 32 T cell receptor beta chains from the same sample are listed, as sequenced in a study of patients and donors after allogeneic stem cell transplantation. Via MiXCR, TCRdb re-called the RT-PCR reads, giving one row per CDR3 protein. The sample lists about a million distinct CDR3 sequences, approximately 18% occurring once. The sequenced sample consisted of blood, either unsorted or a sorted T cell fraction (not recorded which). The source of these receptors is a human donor who was either an allogeneic HSCT recipient or a stem cell or donor lymphocyte infusion donor (not recorded which). It is not recorded whose cells these are; they may come from a transplant donor.

CDR3: CASSFGQGTYSGNTIYF. CDR3 coding DNA: TGTGCCAGCAGTTTTGGTCAGGGGACCTACTCTGGAAACACCATATATTTT. This sequence joins TRBV12-3 or TRBV12-4 and TRBJ1-3; weak D call: TRBD1 (6 bases). The CDR3 covers 17 residues. V lost 3 bases and J 0 bases, leaving 15 bases between the germline ends.

This chain links TRBV3-1 with TRBJ1-3; a weak D match, TRBD1 (6 bases). CDR1 and CDR2 from the germline V gene are LGHDT and YNNKEL (reference sequence). Trimming left V 5 bases short and J 5 bases short, with 16 bases between. This CDR3 spans 15 amino acids. Written as DNA, the CDR3 is TGTGCCAGCAGCGCCCCCCGGGGGCAACGAAACACCATATATTTT. Protein sequence: CASSAPRGQRNTIYF.

This clonotype was seen a handful of times. V gene TRBV29-1 combines with J gene TRBJ1-3; D not resolved. Germline loops: CDR1 SQVTM, CDR2 ANQGSEA. Trimming left V 5 bases short and J 0 bases short, with 14 bases between. The CDR3 spans 15 residues. The CDR3 DNA is TGCAGCGTTAGAAGGGCTTCCAGCTCTGGAAACACCATATATTTT. Translation gives CSVRRASSSGNTIYF.

The rearrangement links TRBV27 to TRBJ2-3; perhaps TRBD2 as D (6 bases). This CDR3 region has 17 residues. Germline V gene data show CDR1 as MNHEY and CDR2 as SMNVEV (reference sequence). The V gene lost 5 bases and the J gene lost 2 bases, with 20 bases spanning the gap. In DNA, the CDR3 is TGTGCCAGCAGTCCACCCCTTCGGGCGGGGTACACAGATACGCAGTATTTT. As protein: CASSPPLRAGYTDTQYF.

This rearrangement joins TRBV7-2 to TRBJ1-5; TRBD1 matches 7 bases. The CDR3 runs 16 residues. After removal of 6 bases from V and 2 bases from J, the junction contained 10 bases not matched to a gene. Germline V CDR1 and CDR2: SGHTA, FQGNSA. This CDR3 reads CASSLPGQAGNQPQHF. In nucleotides, the CDR3 is TGTGCCAGCAGTCTCCCCGGACAGGCGGGCAATCAGCCCCAGCATTTT.

This clonotype was picked up a small number of times. The genes are TRBV4-1 and TRBJ2-3; 8 bases fit TRBD1. This CDR3 contains 16 residues. CDR1 and CDR2 from the germline V gene are MGHRA and YSYEKL. The ends lost 0 bases at V and 1 base at J; junction bases unmatched: 3. The CDR3 DNA sequence: TGCGCCAGCAGCCAAGACGACAGGGGTGGCACAGATACGCAGTATTTT. Residues: CASSQDDRGGTDTQYF.

The J gene is TRBJ2-3, the V gene TRBV5-1, with TRBD2 identical over 13 bases. V lost 4 bases, J lost 6 bases, and 11 bases stayed unmatched. Germline V gives CDR1 SGHRS, CDR2 YFSETQ. There are 17 residues in the CDR3. The CDR3: CASSPTSGRATRDTQYF. The DNA for the CDR3 is TGCGCCAGCAGCCCAACTAGCGGGAGGGCCACGCGGGATACGCAGTATTTT.

This clonotype was seen a handful of times. V usage is TRBV11-2 and J usage is TRBJ2-1; TRBD2 matches at 9 bases. This CDR3 comprises 16 residues. The J segment lost 11 bases and the V segment lost 5 bases, leaving 16 bases of the junction unmatched. The germline V gene has CDR1 SGHAT and CDR2 FQNNGV. In DNA form, the CDR3 reads TGTGCCAGCAGCGCACAACAGGGGTCCCTAGCGGGGCAGCAGTTCTTC. It translates to CASSAQQGSLAGQQFF. The full variable domain, in which reference TRBV11-2 and TRBJ2-1 provide the parts outside the CDR3, is EAGVAQSPRYKIIEKRQSVAFWCNPISGHATLYWYQQILGQGPKLLIQFQNNGVVDDSQLPKDRFSAERLKGVDSTLKIQPAKLEDSAVYLCASSAQQGSLAGQQFFGPGTRLTVL.

This clonotype was counted only a few times. The genes are TRBV7-9 and TRBJ2-7; perhaps TRBD2 as D (6 bases). Looked up from germline, CDR1 is SEHNR and CDR2 is FQNEAQ (reference sequence). The CDR3 consists of 14 residues. The V gene lost 7 bases and the J gene lost 6 bases, with 19 bases spanning the gap. CDR3 loop: CASTAPAGIGEQYF. CDR3 coding DNA: TGTGCCAGCACCGCCCCGGCGGGGATAGGCGAGCAGTACTTC.

This chain joins TRBV27 and TRBJ2-7; 15 positions agree with TRBD2. Germline V gene lookup returns CDR1 MNHEY and CDR2 SMNVEV (reference sequence). The CDR3 totals 13 residues. Trimming removed 11 bases from V and 4 bases from J; junction bases left unmatched: 3. CDR3 amino acids: CAAGLAGGYEQYF. The DNA of the CDR3 is TGTGCCGCCGGACTAGCGGGAGGGTACGAGCAGTACTTC.

The chain recombines TRBV27 with TRBJ2-3, with D unresolved. The CDR3 has 13 amino acids. V lost 6 bases and J 7 bases, leaving 14 bases between the germline ends. Germline assignment: CDR1 MNHEY and CDR2 SMNVEV (reference sequence). The CDR3 DNA is TGTGCCAGCAGCCGCCGCCCCACGAATACGCAGTATTTT. Amino acids: CASSRRPTNTQYF.

This clonotype has only a few counts. The chain uses TRBV5-6 and TRBJ2-2; 10 bases are a match to TRBD1. Unmatched junction bases numbered 9, after V lost 4 bases and J lost 3 bases. The CDR3 has 17 residues. The germline V gene encodes CDR1 SGHDT and CDR2 YYEEEE. The CDR3 protein is CASSAWVGTGDTGELFF. The CDR3 DNA reads TGTGCCAGCAGCGCCTGGGTTGGGACAGGGGACACCGGGGAGCTGTTTTTT.

The rearrangement joins TRBV12-3 or TRBV12-4 to TRBJ1-5; 7 bases agree with TRBD1. Losses at the gene ends were 3 bases for V and 0 bases for J; bases not matched to a gene: 8. This CDR3 is 17 amino acids long. This chain's CDR3 is CASSFLWDRDSNQPQHF. In nucleotides, the CDR3 is TGTGCCAGCAGTTTTTTGTGGGACAGAGATAGCAATCAGCCCCAGCATTTT.

The rearrangement joins TRBV11-3 to TRBJ2-7, with a possible D match to TRBD1 (6 bases). V lost 5 bases and J 2 bases, leaving 16 bases between the germline ends. Germline assignment: CDR1 SGHNT and CDR2 YENEEA. CDR3 length: 15 amino acids. The CDR3 reads CASSPGTSSPYEQYF. The CDR3 coding sequence is TGTGCCAGCAGCCCCGGGACATCTTCCCCCTACGAGCAGTACTTC.

The chain links TRBV7-2 to TRBJ2-1, with 9 positions matching TRBD2. Germline assignment: CDR1 SGHTA and CDR2 FQGNSA. This CDR3 region has 17 residues. Losses at the gene ends were 4 bases for V and 2 bases for J; bases not matched to a gene: 9. The CDR3: CASSYSGGGVTYNEQFF. The CDR3 nucleotides are TGTGCCAGCAGCTACTCCGGCGGGGGGGTAACCTACAATGAGCAGTTCTTC. Full variable domain (missing parts from reference TRBV7-2 and TRBJ2-1): GAGVSQSPSNKVTEKGKDVELRCDPISGHTALYWYRQSLGQGLEFLIYFQGNSAPDKSGLPSDRFSAERTGGSVSTLTIQRTQQEDSAVYLCASSYSGGGVTYNEQFFGPGTRLTVL.

This sequence joins TRBV9 and TRBJ2-3; 11 positions agree with TRBD2. Germline CDR1 SGDLS, CDR2 YYNGEE. J was trimmed by 3 bases and V by 0 bases; bases with no gene match: 9. This CDR3 region has 18 residues. The CDR3 loop reads CASSVGTSGHQATDTQYF. The CDR3, as DNA: TGTGCCAGCAGCGTAGGGACTAGCGGGCATCAAGCGACAGATACGCAGTATTTT.

The V call is TRBV7-2, the J call TRBJ2-7; D unclear. This CDR3 region has 14 residues. Trimming removed 1 base at V and 3 bases at J, with 10 bases between. Germline V gene lookup returns CDR1 SGHTA and CDR2 FQGNSA. The CDR3 DNA is TGTGCCAGCAGCTTAGAGTACAAGAACTACGAGCAGTACTTC. Translating it yields CASSLEYKNYEQYF. The variable domain in full, completed from reference TRBV7-2 and TRBJ2-7, reads GAGVSQSPSNKVTEKGKDVELRCDPISGHTALYWYRQSLGQGLEFLIYFQGNSAPDKSGLPSDRFSAERTGGSVSTLTIQRTQQEDSAVYLCASSLEYKNYEQYFGPGTRLTVT.

The CDR3 nucleotides read TGTGCCAGCTCTCCCAACTGGCTCCAGCCCCAGCATTTT. It is translated as CASSPNWLQPQHF. The chain carries TRBV6-1 and TRBJ1-5; D not resolved. Per germline, CDR1 MNHNS and CDR2 SASEGT. The V and J ends lost 8 bases and 7 bases respectively, with 15 bases between them. This CDR3 has 13 amino acids.

The sample holds many counts of this clonotype. J is TRBJ1-1 and V is TRBV5-1; 11 nucleotides match TRBD1. The V gene's germline CDR1 is SGHRS and CDR2 YFSETQ. Germline trimming cut 4 bases from V and 4 bases from J; bases unmatched to any gene: 6. This CDR3 spans 15 amino acids. For the CDR3, the DNA is TGCGCCAGCAGCCCGGGGACAGGGGGTCGCACTGAAGCTTTCTTT. Its protein is CASSPGTGGRTEAFF.

There are a few counts of this clonotype. CDR3 sequence (DNA): TGTGCCAGCAGTGTTTGGCCGGACAGGTCCACCTACGAGCAGTACTTC. Its translation is CASSVWPDRSTYEQYF. The chain recombines TRBV12-3 or TRBV12-4 with TRBJ2-7, with 7 positions matching TRBD1. J gave up 2 bases and V 5 bases, and 12 bases lay outside the gene matches. This CDR3 contains 16 residues.

The gene calls are TRBV30 and TRBJ1-2; 9 bases match TRBD1. Looked up from germline, CDR1 is GTSNPN and CDR2 is SVGIG (reference sequence). The CDR3 loop spans 13 amino acids. Trimming cost V 3 bases and J 4 bases; bases outside gene matches: 3. CDR3 in amino acids: CAWSRDRVYGYTF. CDR3 in DNA: TGTGCCTGGAGCCGGGACAGGGTCTATGGCTACACCTTC.

The chain couples TRBV6-1 to TRBJ2-5; D not resolved. Trimming took off 8 bases at V and 5 bases at J, with 15 bases between the two ends. Germline CDR1 MNHNS, CDR2 SASEGT. This CDR3 spans 13 amino acids. The CDR3 nucleotides read TGTGCCAGCCTTAGAGGCCTACGGGAGACCCAGTACTTC. Its translation is CASLRGLRETQYF.

This clonotype was counted only a few times. V is TRBV5-1 and J is TRBJ2-3, with D possibly being TRBD2 (6 bases). This CDR3 spans 16 amino acids. Trimming took 3 bases from V and 6 from J, leaving 20 bases between them. Germline V gives CDR1 SGHRS, CDR2 YFSETQ. The CDR3 DNA reads as TGCGCCAGCAGCTCTATACCCGGGGGAACCCGGGATACGCAGTATTTT. Amino acids: CASSSIPGGTRDTQYF.

Here the CDR3 reads CASSPEPTDTQYF. CDR3 sequence (DNA): TGTGCCAGCTCACCAGAGCCAACAGATACGCAGTATTTT. This chain connects TRBV18 to TRBJ2-3; D is unclear. The germline V gene has CDR1 KGHSH and CDR2 LQKENI. The CDR3 consists of 13 residues. V was clipped by 2 bases and J by 3 bases, with 6 bases between them.

In its sample, this clonotype was seen once. The chain carries TRBV25-1 and TRBJ2-7; D not certain. V was trimmed by 1 base and J by 5 bases, leaving 12 bases between them. The germline gives CDR1 MGHDK, CDR2 SYGVNS. CDR3 length: 14 residues. CDR3 residues: CASSELGSRDEQYF. The CDR3 nucleotides are TGTGCCAGCAGTGAATTGGGCAGCCGGGACGAGCAGTACTTC.

About this clonotype itself: This may be a read error, as it is one base from a much larger clone. V is TRBV6-2 or TRBV6-3 and J is TRBJ1-5; D call uncertain. The CDR3 runs to 12 residues. In germline, CDR1 is MNHEY, CDR2 SVGEGT. The V end lost 6 bases, the J end lost 5 bases, and 8 bases lay between the germline ends. The CDR3 loop is CASRHGDQPQHF. CDR3 in DNA: TGTGCCAGCAGGCACGGGGATCAGCCCCAGCATTTT.

This clonotype was counted once. This chain uses TRBV20-1 with TRBJ2-7; D is unresolved. Germline CDR1 DFQATT, CDR2 SNEGSKA (reference sequence). V dropped 3 bases and J dropped 2 bases, with 11 bases sitting between them. The length of the CDR3 is 13 residues. The CDR3 DNA reads as TGCAGTGCTAGGGCCGCGGCTACCTACGAGCAGTACTTC. Amino acids: CSARAAATYEQYF.

The gene calls are TRBV14 and TRBJ2-2, with D maybe TRBD2 (5 bases). With 0 bases removed from V and 4 bases from J, the gap between germline ends came to 12 bases. This CDR3 contains 16 residues. The germline V gene has CDR1 SGHDN and CDR2 FVKESK. The CDR3 DNA reads TGTGCCAGCAGCCAAGATCGAGGGCCCCCCACCGGGGAGCTGTTTTTT. Translated: CASSQDRGPPTGELFF.

This clonotype was detected ten times or more. This rearrangement joins TRBV4-3 to TRBJ2-1; tentative D call: TRBD2 (6 bases). Trimming removed 8 bases at V and 0 bases at J, with 11 bases between. Germline V gene data show CDR1 as LGHNA and CDR2 as YSLEER. CDR3 length: 14 residues. Here the CDR3 reads CASAEGFSYNEQFF. The CDR3 region has the DNA TGCGCCAGCGCGGAGGGGTTCTCCTACAATGAGCAGTTCTTC.

This sequence joins TRBV25-1 and TRBJ2-7, with a tentative D call TRBD2 (6 bases). Germline-derived CDR1 and CDR2 are MGHDK and SYGVNS. The CDR3 loop spans 14 amino acids. V lost 7 bases and J 4 bases, leaving 17 bases between the germline ends. The CDR3, as DNA: TGTGCCAGCACAGGAAGTGGGAGCGGGTACGAGCAGTACTTC. Protein: CASTGSGSGYEQYF.

The chain carries TRBV7-6 and TRBJ2-2; D remains unclear. Trimming removed 6 bases at V and 5 bases at J, with 13 bases between. CDR1 is SGHVS, CDR2 FNYEAQ, per germline. There are 14 residues in the CDR3. CDR3 sequence: CASSREARTGELFF. CDR3 in DNA: TGTGCCAGCAGTCGCGAGGCGAGAACCGGGGAGCTGTTTTTT.

The chain has TRBV24-1 and TRBJ1-4; D gene uncertain. V lost 5 bases and J lost 7, with 7 bases in between. CDR3 length equals 12 residues. Germline CDR1 and CDR2: KGHDR and SFDVKD. CDR3 DNA sequence: TGTGCCACCAGTGGGCTTGGTGAAAAACTGTTTTTT. The encoded protein is CATSGLGEKLFF.